This T cell receptor (beta chain) was recovered during a study of blood T cell repertoires in COVID-19. Study information: Samples of COVID-19 (acute and convalescent) were obtained from the United States, Italy and Spain. PBMCs, B-cell-depleted T cells, or T cells provided the cDNA or gDNA that made up the material.

CDR1 and CDR2 from the germline V gene are SGHKS and YYEKEE (reference sequence). Trimming took off 6 bases at V and 5 bases at J, with 16 bases between the two ends. CDR3 size: 14 residues. Produced via immunoSEQ multiplex PCR; TCRdb's table is partial and in-frame only. The sample lists about 110,000 clones, approximately 80% seen once, with approximately 9% in the top ten. This sequence joins TRBV5-5 and TRBJ2-3; no clear D gene. This clonotype was sampled from a woman aged 70 to 79 with acute or convalescent COVID-19. Sequenced: peripheral blood. CDR3 region: CASTSTPSIDTQYF. CDR3 DNA: TGTGCCAGCACCTCGACACCATCGATAGATACGCAGTATTTT.